One and the same sample provided the 2 T cell receptor beta chains below, sequenced in a study of blood T cells in healthy people across ages. With a J-beta primer mix and a sample-barcoded 5' primer, a second PCR ran 7 to 11 cycles. TCRdb redid the calling of the 5' RACE reads with MiXCR, one entry per CDR3 protein. This sample has roughly 730,000 distinct CDR3 sequences, with 45% to 70% found just once. Sequencing input: blood. Source of these receptors: a man aged 35-49 years in good health.

This clonotype showed up just a few times. The chain uses TRBV29-1 and TRBJ2-1; a weak D match, TRBD2 (5 bases). There are 15 residues in the CDR3. Germline-derived CDR1 and CDR2 are SQVTM and ANQGSEA. V was cut by 0 bases and J by 2 bases, with 11 bases left in between. Here the CDR3 DNA reads TGCAGCGTTGAAGAAGGAAGCGGAGCCTACAATGAGCAGTTCTTC. As protein: CSVEEGSGAYNEQFF.

V is TRBV24-1 and J is TRBJ2-2, with D tentatively TRBD1 or TRBD2 (6 bases each). This CDR3 comprises 20 residues. Germline-derived CDR1 and CDR2 are KGHDR and SFDVKD. V lost 5 bases and J 0 bases, leaving 24 bases between the germline ends. CDR3 DNA: TGTGCCACCAGTGGCCCTCGGGGGCCGGGAGCCGTAGCGAACACCGGGGAGCTGTTTTTT. Translated, it gives CATSGPRGPGAVANTGELFF.